This T cell receptor (beta chain) was sequenced in a study of T cell responses to AZD1222 COVID-19 vaccine. About the research overall: Timing groups of about 4 and about 12 weeks for second doses were pooled.

As regards this clone: Its antigen is unidentified.

Sequencing was performed with immunoSEQ multiplex PCR; in TCRdb, only in-frame clones are kept and a portion is missing. The table lists approximately 60,000 clones, approximately 80% of them singletons, with more than 13% in the top ten. Study-level findings and limits: Unmutated variant regions are reportedly targeted by nearly half of spike-specific TCRs. The donor group comprised mostly white British people and more females; the analysis possibly underestimated clonal diversity. Repertoire sampling happened only post peak T cell response.

Germline V gives CDR1 LGHDT, CDR2 YNNKEL (reference sequence). This CDR3 region has 16 residues. V lost 4 bases and J lost 2; bases outside the gene matches: 6. The chain links TRBV3-1 (or the pseudogene TRBV3-2) to TRBJ2-3, with 10 positions matching TRBD2. This specimen was peripheral blood, taken on day 0 of AZD1222 vaccination. The origin of this receptor is an adult in good health. CDR3 amino acids: CASSRRTSGYTDTQYF. The CDR3 coding sequence is TGTGCCAGCAGCCGTCGGACTAGCGGCTACACAGATACGCAGTATTTT.